This TCR beta chain was captured in a study of T cells in Graves' hyperthyroidism and ophthalmopathy. Study background: The authors collected peripheral blood at initial diagnosis, before any treatment. Study-wide points: Among thyroid clonotypes expanded above 0.001, most also appeared in blood.

This clonotype has a count of ten or more. What it binds is not known. Germline loops: CDR1 SGHAT, CDR2 FQNNGV. The CDR3 contains 16 residues. V was clipped by 5 bases and J by 0 bases, with 16 bases between them. Amplified regions were TCR beta CDR3 sequences from RNA transcripts. Researchers ran a first-round RT-PCR on the TCR CDR3 using the HTBI primer set. One entry per CDR3 protein, called by TCRdb with MiXCR from the multiplex PCR reads. The sample shows about 740,000 distinct CDR3 sequences, 14% of them seen only once. The V gene is TRBV11-2, the J gene TRBJ1-1; tentative D call: TRBD1 (5 bases). Sequencing was performed on blood. The receptor was isolated from a woman younger than 30 with Graves' hyperthyroidism. This CDR3 is CASSAHPGRMNTEAFF. CDR3 in DNA: TGTGCCAGCAGCGCCCACCCGGGACGTATGAACACTGAAGCTTTCTTT.